The rows below give T cell receptor beta chains drawn from one sample of a study of T cells after yellow fever vaccination. TCRdb re-derived calls from the 5' RACE reads in MiXCR, one entry per CDR3 protein. The data contain almost 600,000 distinct CDR3 sequences, less than 15% of them seen just once; the ten biggest clones take up over 12%. The material sequenced was PBMCs, taken on the day of the yellow fever booster vaccination. The receptors were sampled from a man under 40 who received the YFV17D yellow fever vaccine. Both conserved end residues are part of each CDR3. The D gene is left open where the match is weak. Clone sizes are given selectively: once, few, many, or a class where the clone is expanded.

clone size	V gene	D gene	J gene	CDR3 DNA	CDR3 protein
NA	TRBV18	NA	TRBJ2-1	TGTGCCAGCTCACCCGGGGGCGGTTTCGCCTACAATGAGCAGTTCTTC	CASSPGGGFAYNEQFF
many	TRBV20-1	NA	TRBJ2-7	TGCAGTGCTAGAACCCAGCGGATAACCTACGAGCAGTACTTC	CSARTQRITYEQYF
NA	TRBV11-2	TRBD1	TRBJ2-2	TGTGCCAGCAGCCATTCGGGACAGGCGAACACCGGGGAGCTGTTTTTT	CASSHSGQANTGELFF
few	TRBV6-7	TRBD2	TRBJ2-1	TGTGCCAGCAGCTATCTGGGACTAGGGCAGTTCTTC	CASSYLGLGQFF
NA	TRBV4-3	NA	TRBJ2-7	TGCGCCAGCAGCCGTTATGCGGCGTCAGGCGAGCAGTACTTC	CASSRYAASGEQYF
many	TRBV5-5	NA	TRBJ2-3	TGTGCCAGCAGTTTCCCTAGCACAGATACGCAGTATTTT	CASSFPSTDTQYF
few	TRBV12-3/TRBV12-4	NA	TRBJ2-7	TGTGCCAGCAGTACCGGACATAGAACCGAGCAGTACTTC	CASSTGHRTEQYF
few	TRBV29-1	NA	TRBJ1-4	TGCAGCGTTGTCTGGGCCCCTGGTGAAAAACTGTTTTTT	CSVVWAPGEKLFF
few	TRBV6-5	TRBD1	TRBJ2-7	TGTGCCAGCAGTTCCAACCTCGGACAGGGCTACGAGCAGTACTTC	CASSSNLGQGYEQYF
few	TRBV10-3	TRBD1	TRBJ2-3	TGTGCCATCAGTGCTATGACAGGGGGCACAGATACGCAGTATTTT	CAISAMTGGTDTQYF
few	TRBV28	TRBD1	TRBJ2-7	TGTGCCAGCAGTTTAGTTGGGACAGTCGTCTACGAGCAGTACTTC	CASSLVGTVVYEQYF
few	TRBV5-1	TRBD1	TRBJ2-1	TGCGCCAGCAGCCCCGGACAGGCCCCGGATGAGCAGTTCTTC	CASSPGQAPDEQFF
NA	TRBV19	NA	TRBJ2-5	TGTGCCAGTAGTCCTCCCGGGACGCCCATGTTGCCCCAGTACTTC	CASSPPGTPMLPQYF
few	TRBV6-1	NA	TRBJ1-6	TGTGCCAGCAGTGGAAACAGGGATTTGGGCTCACCCCTCCACTTT	CASSGNRDLGSPLHF
many	TRBV27	TRBD2	TRBJ2-5	TGTGCCAGCAGTCCCGGGACTAGCGGGAGGGAGACCCAGTACTTC	CASSPGTSGRETQYF
few	TRBV29-1	NA	TRBJ1-1	TGCAGCGTTCCGTCGATGAGACATTACACTGAAGCTTTCTTT	CSVPSMRHYTEAFF
NA	TRBV9	NA	TRBJ1-1	TGTGCCAGCAGCGTTCTCCCGGCGAACACTGAAGCTTTCTTT	CASSVLPANTEAFF
few	TRBV29-1	TRBD2	TRBJ2-3	TGCAGCGTTGGGACTAGTGCACGGGATACGCAGTATTTT	CSVGTSARDTQYF
few	TRBV11-2	NA	TRBJ2-7	TGTGCCAGCAGCTTATTTGGGGGACACCGTAGCCCCTACGAGCAGTACTTC	CASSLFGGHRSPYEQYF
NA	TRBV9	NA	TRBJ2-5	TGTGCCAGCAGCGCCAGCGGAGGAAGCAAGGAGACCCAGTACTTC	CASSASGGSKETQYF
NA	TRBV20-1	NA	TRBJ2-2	TGCAGTGCTAGTCGTCTATTGGAGGGGGCCATCGCCGGGGAGCTGTTTTTT	CSASRLLEGAIAGELFF
NA	TRBV5-1	TRBD1	TRBJ1-4	TGCGCCAGCAGCTTGGCGGACAGGGTTTATTCAACTAATGAAAAACTGTTTTTT	CASSLADRVYSTNEKLFF
few	TRBV20-1	TRBD2	TRBJ2-2	TGCAGTGCTAGAGGGGGCGGGAGGGGCCTCTACACCGGGGAGCTGTTTTTT	CSARGGGRGLYTGELFF
few	TRBV28	TRBD2	TRBJ2-7	TGTGCCAGCAGTTTACGGGGGGAGCCCCTCCACGAGCAGTACTTC	CASSLRGEPLHEQYF
few	TRBV7-2	NA	TRBJ1-2	TGTGCCAGCAGCTTAGGAGACCGGGACGTTAACTATGGCTACACCTTC	CASSLGDRDVNYGYTF
few	TRBV20-1	TRBD2	TRBJ2-7	TGCAGTGCTAGAGATAAGACTAGCGGGAGTGCTTTCGGCGACGAGCAGTACTTC	CSARDKTSGSAFGDEQYF
NA	TRBV5-1	NA	TRBJ1-2	TGCACCAGCAGCTCCATTACGACAGGAGACCTCGCTGGCTACACCTTC	CTSSSITTGDLAGYTF
few	TRBV3-1	TRBD1	TRBJ1-3	TGTGCCAGCAGCCAAGCGCGGACAGGGACTTCTGGAAACACCATATATTTT	CASSQARTGTSGNTIYF
NA	TRBV2	NA	TRBJ2-3	TGTGCCAGCAGACAGAACGGGATGGTCACAGATACGCAGTATTTT	CASRQNGMVTDTQYF
NA	TRBV24-1	NA	TRBJ2-3	TGTGCCACCAGTGCCCGGAGAACAGATACGCAGTATTTT	CATSARRTDTQYF
many	TRBV20-1	NA	TRBJ2-1	TGCAGTGCTAGGGGCCCCGGGGACCACATATTAGGCAATGAGCAGTTCTTC	CSARGPGDHILGNEQFF
NA	TRBV6-5	TRBD1	TRBJ1-1	TGTGCCAGTAGTTACGTTACAGGGGTGAACACTGAAGCTTTCTTT	CASSYVTGVNTEAFF
NA	TRBV6-1	NA	TRBJ2-6	TGTGCCAGCAGGGAGGGGGGAGTGAGCTCTGGGGCCAACGTCCTGACTTTC	CASREGGVSSGANVLTF
NA	TRBV6-1	TRBD1	TRBJ1-5	TGTGCCAGCAGGGGGACAGGGCTAAAGGCGCCCCAGCATTTT	CASRGTGLKAPQHF
many	TRBV7-8	TRBD2	TRBJ2-7	TGTGCCAGCAGCTTAGAAGCGGGGGTCTACGAGCAGTACTTC	CASSLEAGVYEQYF
few	TRBV5-1	NA	TRBJ2-7	TGCGCCAGCAGCTTTGGGACCCAATACGAGCAGTACTTC	CASSFGTQYEQYF
many	TRBV18	NA	TRBJ2-3	TGTGCCAGCAGCCCCGCGTCCACAGATACGCAGTATTTT	CASSPASTDTQYF
NA	TRBV3-1	TRBD2	TRBJ2-3	TGTGCCAGCAGCCAAGGTCTAGCGGACTACACAGATACGCAGTATTTT	CASSQGLADYTDTQYF
NA	TRBV28	NA	TRBJ1-1	TGTGCCAGCAGTTTTGGGCGGATGGCTTTCTTT	CASSFGRMAFF
NA	TRBV5-5	TRBD1	TRBJ2-1	TGTGCCAGCAGCTTGGCCGGCCTCAGGGGGTCTTACAATGAGCAGTTCTTC	CASSLAGLRGSYNEQFF
NA	TRBV24-1	NA	TRBJ1-2	TGTGCCACCAGTGATCCTGCGGACAACTCTCGCTACACCTTC	CATSDPADNSRYTF
NA	TRBV18	NA	TRBJ2-7	TGTGCCAGCTCAGTCTCCCTGGAATCCTACGAGCAGTACTTC	CASSVSLESYEQYF
many	TRBV7-8	TRBD1	TRBJ2-7	TGTGCCAGCAGCTTCGACAGGGACACCTACGAGCAGTACTTC	CASSFDRDTYEQYF
NA	TRBV6-5	NA	TRBJ2-2	TGTGCCAGCAGTTACTCGTTGGGCACCGGGGAGCTGTTTTTT	CASSYSLGTGELFF
many	TRBV7-2	NA	TRBJ2-5	TGTGCCAGCCGCCCATTAAGGGGCGGAAAGACCCAGTACTTC	CASRPLRGGKTQYF
few	TRBV7-8	TRBD1	TRBJ2-6	TGTGCCAGCAGCTTAGCGACAGGGGGCGCTGGGGCCAACGTCCTGACTTTC	CASSLATGGAGANVLTF
NA	TRBV20-1	NA	TRBJ2-5	TGCAGTGCGGGGCGGCCTGAGACCCAGTACTTC	CSAGRPETQYF
NA	TRBV10-3	TRBD2	TRBJ2-1	TGTGCCATCTCGCGGGAGGAGGGAAATGAGCAGTTCTTC	CAISREEGNEQFF
few	TRBV20-1	NA	TRBJ2-5	TGCAGTGCGCCGGACGGCACTCAAGAGACCCAGTACTTC	CSAPDGTQETQYF
few	TRBV4-3	TRBD2	TRBJ2-3	TGCGCCAGCAGCCATGGGATACCCGGGACTAGCGTAACAGATACGCAGTATTTT	CASSHGIPGTSVTDTQYF
NA	TRBV28	TRBD2	TRBJ2-5	TGTGCCAGCAGTTTATCGGGAGGCGTACAAGAGACCCAGTACTTC	CASSLSGGVQETQYF
NA	TRBV20-1	TRBD1	TRBJ2-7	TGTAGTGCTAGACCCTTAGACAGGGGGGAATACGAGCAGTACTTC	CSARPLDRGEYEQYF
many	TRBV21-1	NA	TRBJ2-7	TGTGCCAGCAGCAAAGTCAGGAGGCCAGGGGTTGAGTACGAGCAGTACTTC	CASSKVRRPGVEYEQYF